What follows are 22 T cell receptor beta chains derived from one specimen sequenced in a study of blood T cells in healthy people across ages. Primed by a sample-barcoded 5' primer and a J-beta primer mix, a second PCR proceeded for 7 to 11 cycles. From the 5' RACE reads, TCRdb called clonotypes with MiXCR, one entry per CDR3 protein. The sample includes some 1.1 million distinct CDR3 sequences, under 40% of them seen just once. The sequencing sample was made of blood. Receptors originate from a man aged 18 to 30 in good health.

There are a few counts of this clonotype. This rearrangement joins TRBV4-3 to TRBJ1-1; 7 bases match TRBD1. The V gene end was trimmed by 4 bases and the J gene end by 1 base; junction bases not matched to a gene: 3. The CDR3 has 14 residues. CDR1 and CDR2 from the germline V gene are LGHNA and YSLEER. The CDR3 loop reads CASSPDRPNTEAFF. CDR3 coding DNA: TGCGCCAGCAGCCCGGACAGGCCGAACACTGAAGCTTTCTTT.

A remark on this clonotype: One end of the junction fails to match germline, which may point to a read error. V gene TRBV7-8 combines with J gene TRBJ1-4; D is perhaps TRBD1 (6 bases). The CDR3 spans 14 residues. The germline V gene encodes CDR1 SGHVS and CDR2 FQNEAQ. CDR3 sequence (DNA): TGTGTCAGCAGCTTAGCCGCACAGGGTCAAAAACTGTTTTTT. It yields the protein CVSSLAAQGQKLFF.

On this clonotype itself: This may stem from a read error, because a much larger clone lies one nucleotide away. In DNA, the CDR3 is TGTGCCGGCAGTTACATTGCGGGGGGCACAGATACGCAGTATTTT. This gives the protein CAGSYIAGGTDTQYF. V usage is TRBV6-6 and J usage is TRBJ2-3; 7 bases fit TRBD2. Germline CDR1 is MNHNY and CDR2 is SVGAGI (reference sequence). This CDR3 comprises 15 residues.

This clonotype was counted only a few times. The CDR3 DNA reads TGTGCCAGCAGCGACAACAGCTATGGCTACACCTTC. Translation gives CASSDNSYGYTF. The J gene is TRBJ1-2, the V gene TRBV7-9; D is ambiguous. The CDR3 length is 12 residues. Trimming took off 5 bases at V and 4 bases at J, with 8 bases between the two ends. In germline, CDR1 is SEHNR, CDR2 FQNEAQ (reference sequence).

This clonotype has more than one count but fewer than ten. This chain joins TRBV29-1 and TRBJ1-2; D may be TRBD1 (6 bases). With 4 bases removed from V and 2 bases from J, the gap between germline ends came to 11 bases. The CDR3 extends over 13 amino acids. The V gene's germline CDR1 is SQVTM and CDR2 ANQGSEA. In DNA form, the CDR3 reads TGCAGCGTTGGAGACAGGATGAACTATGGCTACACCTTC. Its translation: CSVGDRMNYGYTF.

The DNA for the CDR3 is TGTGCCAGCAGTTGGGAGACGGTACTGGATACGCAGTATTTT. Protein: CASSWETVLDTQYF. The chain employs TRBV6-2 or TRBV6-3 and TRBJ2-3, with D possibly matching TRBD2 (5 bases). CDR1 and CDR2 from the germline V gene are MNHEY and SVGEGT. Trimming shortened V by 4 bases and J by 6 bases, and 14 bases separated the two germline ends. This CDR3 is 14 amino acids long.

This chain uses TRBV12-3 or TRBV12-4 with TRBJ2-3, with D perhaps matching TRBD2 (5 bases). Trimming shortened V by 4 bases and J by 14 bases, and 16 bases separated the two germline ends. CDR3 length: 12 amino acids. In DNA form, the CDR3 reads TGTGCCAGCAGTTCCACTTCACGGGGTAGGTATTTT. Translation: CASSSTSRGRYF.

V is TRBV4-3 and J is TRBJ2-2, with a possible D match to TRBD1 (6 bases). Germline CDR1 reads LGHNA; CDR2 reads YSLEER. This CDR3 has 15 residues. Trimming cost V 5 bases and J 5 bases, with 15 bases left between them. CDR3 residues: CASSKVDDRTGELFF. In DNA, the CDR3 is TGCGCCAGCAGCAAAGTCGATGACAGGACCGGGGAGCTGTTTTTT.

The V and J genes are TRBV4-2 and TRBJ1-5, with a tentative D call TRBD1 (5 bases). The CDR3 spans 14 residues. Germline values: CDR1 LGHNA, CDR2 YNFKEQ. The V end lost 0 bases, the J end lost 6 bases, and 9 bases lay between the germline ends. CDR3 sequence reads: CASSQDRGVQPQHF. CDR3 in DNA: TGTGCCAGCAGCCAAGATAGAGGGGTTCAGCCCCAGCATTTT.

The J gene is TRBJ2-1, the V gene TRBV10-3, with 11 bases lining up with TRBD2. V shed 8 bases, J shed 3 bases, and the junction held 3 bases outside the gene matches. The CDR3 has 14 residues. In germline, CDR1 is ENHRY, CDR2 SYGVKD. The CDR3 DNA is TGTGCCATCTTAGCGGGGGGGAACTACAATGAGCAGTTCTTC. Its protein product is CAILAGGNYNEQFF.

This clonotype has only a few counts. The CDR3 coding sequence is TGTGCCAGCAGGACACACTGGACAGGGGCAGGCAATGAGCAGTTCTTC. It is translated as CASRTHWTGAGNEQFF. The rearrangement uses TRBV27 and TRBJ2-1, with 9 bases matching TRBD1. J lost 6 bases, V lost 6 bases, and 12 bases had no gene match. The CDR3 has 16 amino acids. CDR1 and CDR2 from the germline V gene are MNHEY and SMNVEV (reference sequence).

This chain joins TRBV3-1 and TRBJ2-7; D is possibly TRBD1 or TRBD2 (5 bases each). The end of the DNA fits TRBJ2-4 better, so the J call may be wrong. This CDR3 has 16 amino acids. The germline gives CDR1 LGHDT, CDR2 YNNKEL (reference sequence). This CDR3 reads CASSQWDRRAKNIQYF. The CDR3, as DNA: TGTGCCAGCAGCCAGTGGGACCGAAGGGCCAAAAACATTCAGTACTTC.

The V and J genes are TRBV5-5 and TRBJ1-2; D is possibly TRBD1 (6 bases). Per germline, CDR1 SGHKS and CDR2 YYEKEE (reference sequence). With 6 bases removed from V and 0 bases from J, the gap between germline ends came to 12 bases. This CDR3 has 14 residues. The CDR3 reads CASTIGGANYGYTF. The CDR3 DNA follows: TGTGCCAGCACCATAGGGGGAGCTAACTATGGCTACACCTTC.

This clonotype has just a few counts. The rearrangement uses TRBV13 and TRBJ2-5, with a tentative D call TRBD1 (5 bases). Germline V lookup: CDR1 PRHDT, CDR2 FYEKMQ (reference sequence). Trimming shortened V by 2 bases and J by 13 bases, and 17 bases separated the two germline ends. This CDR3 has 13 residues. The CDR3, as DNA: TGTGCCAGCAGCTTAACAGGAGATGAAGATCTGTACTTC. This translates into CASSLTGDEDLYF.

The sample holds a few counts of this clonotype. The chain has TRBV2 and TRBJ2-1; D gene uncertain. Trimming took 2 bases from V and 4 from J, leaving 21 bases between them. The CDR3 extends over 18 amino acids. Per the germline V gene, CDR1 is SNHLY and CDR2 is FYNNEI. The CDR3 DNA reads as TGTGCCAGCAGTGAACCCGACTCTATGGGTGGGAAATACAATGAGCAGTTCTTC. It codes for CASSEPDSMGGKYNEQFF.

The CDR3 DNA reads TGCGCCAGCAGACCACGGGACATAGACACTGAAGCTTTCTTT. It is translated as CASRPRDIDTEAFF. This chain links TRBV23-1 with TRBJ1-1, with TRBD1 as a possible D gene (6 bases). TRBV23-1 is labeled an ORF, and its function is uncertain. The length of the CDR3 is 14 residues. Trimming cost V 6 bases and J 3 bases, with 14 bases left between them.

The chain has TRBV29-1 and TRBJ1-4; a possible D gene is TRBD1 (6 bases). Trimming cost V 6 bases and J 5 bases, with 13 bases left between them. This CDR3 contains 13 residues. Germline-derived CDR1 and CDR2 are SQVTM and ANQGSEA. CDR3 nucleotide sequence: TGCAGCGTGACAGGACCGGACAATGAAAAACTGTTTTTT. Translating gives CSVTGPDNEKLFF.

The J gene is TRBJ2-3, the V gene TRBV9; a weak D match, TRBD1 (5 bases). This CDR3 has 16 residues. Per germline, CDR1 SGDLS and CDR2 YYNGEE. The V end lost 3 bases, the J end lost 2 bases, and 16 bases lay between the germline ends. The CDR3 nucleotides are TGTGCCAGCAGCGCCCCAGCAGGGAATACCACAGATACGCAGTATTTT. Translated: CASSAPAGNTTDTQYF.

About this clonotype itself: One end of the junction is discordant with germline, which a read error may explain. The chain combines TRBV18 with TRBJ2-3; 7 nucleotides agree with TRBD2. This CDR3 comprises 16 residues. Germline CDR1 is KGHSH and CDR2 is LQKENI. The CDR3 coding sequence is TGTGTCAGCTCACCTAATGAGGCTAGCGGAAAAGATACGCAGTATTTT. It specifies CVSSPNEASGKDTQYF.

The chain couples TRBV4-3 to TRBJ1-1; D gene uncertain. The germline CDR1 and CDR2 sequences are LGHNA and YSLEER. This CDR3 is 12 amino acids long. V was shortened by 1 base and J by 9 bases, with 9 bases between the two germline ends. The CDR3 coding sequence is TGCGCCAGCAGCCAAGTCGAGGGTCAAGCTTTCTTT. Residues: CASSQVEGQAFF.

This chain joins TRBV2 and TRBJ2-5, with no clear D. The better agreement between TRBJ2-7 and the DNA end casts doubt on the J call. The CDR3 has 11 residues. Looked up from germline, CDR1 is SNHLY and CDR2 is FYNNEI. The CDR3 loop reads CASSDTDEQYF. CDR3 nucleotide sequence: TGTGCCAGCAGTGATACGGACGAGCAGTACTTC.

The rearrangement joins TRBV27 to TRBJ2-3; a weak D match, TRBD1 (6 bases). CDR1 is MNHEY, CDR2 SMNVEV, per germline (reference sequence). The V gene lost 6 bases and the J gene lost 6 bases, with 34 bases spanning the gap. This CDR3 region has 20 residues. The CDR3 region has the DNA TGTGCCAGCAGACATTTACAGACAGGATTGAGATATCCGGGATGGGATACGCAGTATTTT. Its protein is CASRHLQTGLRYPGWDTQYF.